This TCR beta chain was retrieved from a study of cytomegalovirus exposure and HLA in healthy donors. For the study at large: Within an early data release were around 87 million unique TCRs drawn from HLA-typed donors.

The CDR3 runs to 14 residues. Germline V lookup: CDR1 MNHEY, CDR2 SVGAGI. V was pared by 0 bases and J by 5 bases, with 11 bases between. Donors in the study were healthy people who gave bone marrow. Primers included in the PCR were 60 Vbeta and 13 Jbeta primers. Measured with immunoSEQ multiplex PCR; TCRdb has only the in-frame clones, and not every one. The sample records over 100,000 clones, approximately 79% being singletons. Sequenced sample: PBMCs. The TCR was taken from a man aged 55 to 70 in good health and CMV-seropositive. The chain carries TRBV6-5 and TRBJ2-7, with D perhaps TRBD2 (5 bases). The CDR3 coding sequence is TGTGCCAGCAGTTACTCCGGGTACGGGAACGAGCAGTACTTC. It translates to CASSYSGYGNEQYF.